A few counts support the clone carrying this TCR beta chain. The CDR3 contains 13 residues. Germline V CDR1 and CDR2: DFQATT, SNEGSKA (reference sequence). Trimming took off 1 base at V and 6 bases at J, with 10 bases between the two ends. This sample is part of a study of early T cells in non-severe SARS-CoV-2 infection. Attachment of unique molecular identifiers to individual cDNA molecules was performed. TCRdb redid the calling of the 5' RACE reads with MiXCR, one entry per CDR3 protein. The sample has some 71,000 distinct CDR3 sequences, about 10% seen once. The receptor comes from an adult who was a healthcare worker with PCR-confirmed SARS-CoV-2 infection or an uninfected control (not recorded which). The sequenced sample was whole blood, obtained at baseline. The rearrangement joins TRBV20-1 to TRBJ1-5; D may be TRBD1 (6 bases). Here the CDR3 DNA reads TGCAGTGCTAGAGGACAGGAGACTCAGCCCCAGCATTTT. Its translation: CSARGQETQPQHF.